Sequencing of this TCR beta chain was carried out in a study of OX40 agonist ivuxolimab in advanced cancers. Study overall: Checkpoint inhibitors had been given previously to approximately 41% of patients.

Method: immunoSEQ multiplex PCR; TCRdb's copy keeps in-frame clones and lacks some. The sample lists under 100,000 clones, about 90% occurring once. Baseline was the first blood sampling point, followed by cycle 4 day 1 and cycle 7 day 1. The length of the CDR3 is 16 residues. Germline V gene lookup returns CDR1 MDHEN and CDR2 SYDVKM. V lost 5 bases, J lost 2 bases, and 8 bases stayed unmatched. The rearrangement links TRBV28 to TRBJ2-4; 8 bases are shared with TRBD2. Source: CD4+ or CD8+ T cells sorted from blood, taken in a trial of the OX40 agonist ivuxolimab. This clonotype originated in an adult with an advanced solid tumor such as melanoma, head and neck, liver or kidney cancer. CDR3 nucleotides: TGTGCCAGCAGTCCCCAGGGCGGGAGGACCAAAAACATTCAGTACTTC. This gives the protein CASSPQGGRTKNIQYF.